The T cell receptor beta chain under discussion was sequenced for a study of T cell changes during pregnancy in multiple sclerosis. The CDR3 has 14 residues. Germline CDR1 is KGHSH and CDR2 is LQKENI. With 6 bases removed from V and 7 bases from J, the gap between germline ends came to 18 bases. Libraries were prepared by immunoSEQ multiplex PCR; TCRdb keeps only in-frame clonotypes and omits some of them. The sample carries 60,000 to 65,000 clones, less than 95% recorded once. This TCR was sampled from a female donor in good health, enrolled as a control in a pregnancy study. The material sequenced was peripheral blood, taken in the second trimester of pregnancy. The chain carries TRBV18 and TRBJ1-1, with D possibly TRBD1 on 5 matching bases. CDR3 nucleotide sequence: TGTGCCAGCTCGCAGGACACCACATCCAATGAAGCTTTCTTT. Translation: CASSQDTTSNEAFF.